This T cell receptor beta chain was identified during a study of blood T cells in healthy people across ages. General study points: Among T cells, TCR beta diversity per million cells dropped roughly linearly as age rose.

This clonotype was detected only a few times. Its antigen is unknown. There are 16 residues in the CDR3. The germline V gene has CDR1 MDHEN and CDR2 SYDVKM. V dropped 7 bases and J dropped 0; count of bases not matched to a gene: 10. It was with a sample-barcoded 5' primer and a J-beta primer mix that a second PCR of roughly 7 to 12 cycles was run. MiXCR, run by TCRdb on the 5' RACE reads, gives a single entry per CDR3 protein. The repertoire holds around 1,500,000 distinct CDR3 sequences, with 40% to 50% as singletons. At least 5 micrograms of total RNA were extracted per sample. The chain has TRBV28 and TRBJ2-7; TRBD1 matches 9 bases. The receptor was derived from a woman between 18 and 29 years old in good health. Input material: blood. Written as DNA, the CDR3 is TGTGCCAGCAAGCCTTTGGGACAGGGCTACTCCTACGAGCAGTACTTC. This codes for CASKPLGQGYSYEQYF. The whole variable domain, filled in from reference TRBV28 and TRBJ2-7, reads DVKVTQSSRYLVKRTGEKVFLECVQDMDHENMFWYRQDPGLGLRLIYFSYDVKMKEKGDIPEGYSVSREKKERFSLILESASTNQTSMYLCASKPLGQGYSYEQYFGPGTRLTVT.